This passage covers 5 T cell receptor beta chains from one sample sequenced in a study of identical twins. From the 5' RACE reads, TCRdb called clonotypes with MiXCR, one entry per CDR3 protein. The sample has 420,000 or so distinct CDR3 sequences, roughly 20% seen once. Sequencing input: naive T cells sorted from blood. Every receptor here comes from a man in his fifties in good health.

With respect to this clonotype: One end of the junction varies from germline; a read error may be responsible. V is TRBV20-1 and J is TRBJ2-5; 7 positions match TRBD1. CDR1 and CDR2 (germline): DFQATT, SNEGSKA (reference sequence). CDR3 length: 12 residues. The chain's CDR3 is CGAKTGKETQYF. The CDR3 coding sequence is TGCGGTGCAAAGACAGGGAAAGAGACCCAGTACTTC.

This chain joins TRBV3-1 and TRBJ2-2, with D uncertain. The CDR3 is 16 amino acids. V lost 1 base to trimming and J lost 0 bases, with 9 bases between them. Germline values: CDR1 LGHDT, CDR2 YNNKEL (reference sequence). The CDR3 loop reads CASSQGYGTNTGELFF. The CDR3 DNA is TGTGCCAGCAGCCAAGGGTACGGCACGAACACCGGGGAGCTGTTTTTT.

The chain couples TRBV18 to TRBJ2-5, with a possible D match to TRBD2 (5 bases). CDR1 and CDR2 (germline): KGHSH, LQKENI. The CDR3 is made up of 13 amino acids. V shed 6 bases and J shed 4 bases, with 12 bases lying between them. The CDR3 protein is CASSIAMGETQYF. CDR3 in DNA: TGTGCCAGCTCCATAGCGATGGGAGAGACCCAGTACTTC.

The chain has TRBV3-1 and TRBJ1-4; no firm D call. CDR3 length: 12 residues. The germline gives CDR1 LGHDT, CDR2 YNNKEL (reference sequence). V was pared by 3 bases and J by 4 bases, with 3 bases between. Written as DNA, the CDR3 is TGTGCCAGCAGCCAGATTAATGAAAAACTGTTTTTT. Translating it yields CASSQINEKLFF.

CDR3 protein: CASSPGRPRTGELFF. The CDR3 DNA follows: TGTGCCAGCAGTCCGGGGCGGCCCCGGACCGGGGAGCTGTTTTTT. V is TRBV12-3 or TRBV12-4 and J is TRBJ2-2; either TRBD1 or TRBD2 may supply D (5 bases each). V gave up 5 bases and J gave up 5 bases, with 15 bases separating them. The CDR3 spans 15 residues.